The following is a T cell receptor beta chain sequence with its context. The antigen remains undetermined. Germline V gene sequence: CDR1 MNHNY, CDR2 SVGAGI (reference sequence). The trim removed 5 bases at V and 6 bases at J, leaving 6 bases unmatched. The CDR3 spans 13 residues. The data originate from a study of cytomegalovirus exposure and HLA in healthy donors. Across the whole study: Most genotyped donors, over 70% of more than 300, had Caucasian-associated genetic ancestry.

PCR used 60 Vbeta primers and 13 Jbeta primers. Sequencing was performed with immunoSEQ multiplex PCR; in TCRdb, only in-frame clones are kept and a portion is missing. The table records under 200,000 clones, over 60% of them present only once. Findings and caveats of the study: Cytomegalovirus association was listed for about 170 TCR beta chains.

The receptor comes from a man between 35 and 55 years old in good health and CMV-seronegative. V gene TRBV6-6 combines with J gene TRBJ1-1; TRBD1 aligns across 7 bases. Input material: PBMCs. CDR3 in DNA: TGTGCCAGCAGTATGGAACAGGGGCCTGAAGCTTTCTTT. Translation gives CASSMEQGPEAFF.